The next 22 T cell receptor beta chains were all read from a single sample in a study of blood T cell repertoires in COVID-19. Libraries were prepared by immunoSEQ multiplex PCR; TCRdb keeps only in-frame clonotypes and omits some of them. Of around 110,000 clones listed, over 75% were seen once; the top ten hold about 1.9%. Input material: peripheral blood. The receptors stem from a human donor with active COVID-19. The donor label of this sample is uncertain.

In its sample, this clone was seen once. The genes are TRBV6-5 and TRBJ2-5; 7 nucleotides align to TRBD1. Germline CDR1 MNHEY, CDR2 SVGAGI. The trim removed 5 bases at V and 4 bases at J, leaving 10 bases unmatched. This CDR3 has 15 amino acids. CDR3 coding DNA: TGTGCCAGCAGTCGGGACAGTTCTGGGTCAGAGACCCAGTACTTC. This encodes CASSRDSSGSETQYF.

The J gene is TRBJ1-1, the V gene TRBV19; D uncertain. CDR1 and CDR2 from the germline V gene are LNHDA and SQIVND (reference sequence). The CDR3 is made up of 12 amino acids. V gave up 6 bases and J gave up 0 bases, with 5 bases separating them. This chain's CDR3 is CASSGVNTEAFF. CDR3 nucleotide sequence: TGTGCCAGTAGCGGAGTGAACACTGAAGCTTTCTTT.

The chain carries TRBV30 and TRBJ1-1; the D is unclear. This CDR3 is built from 14 residues. Between the trimmed V and J ends, which lost 3 bases and 0 bases, there was a span of 11 bases. Per germline, CDR1 GTSNPN and CDR2 SVGIG (reference sequence). As DNA, the CDR3 is TGTGCCTGGAGAGTCGGGCGGGTGAACACTGAAGCTTTCTTT. Protein sequence: CAWRVGRVNTEAFF. Based on the CDR3 plus reference TRBV30 and TRBJ1-1, the full variable domain is SQTIHQWPATLVQPVGSPLSLECTVEGTSNPNLYWYRQAAGRGLQLLFYSVGIGQISSEVPQNLSASRPQDRQFILSSKKLLLSDSGFYLCAWRVGRVNTEAFFGQGTRLTVV.

The gene calls are TRBV10-3 and TRBJ1-2; 7 bases are shared with TRBD1. Germline CDR1 is ENHRY and CDR2 is SYGVKD. CDR3 length: 13 residues. V was pared by 6 bases and J by 6 bases, with 7 bases of the junction left unmatched. The DNA for the CDR3 is TGTGCCATCAGGACGACAGGGCAGGATGGCTACACCTTC. Translating it yields CAIRTTGQDGYTF.

This clone was seen a handful of times. The chain employs TRBV7-9 and TRBJ1-1, with D possibly being TRBD1 (6 bases). Trimming cost V 0 bases and J 1 base, with 6 bases left between them. The CDR3 sequence is 14 residues long. Germline V gene sequence: CDR1 SEHNR, CDR2 FQNEAQ (reference sequence). The chain's CDR3 is CASSLARGNTEAFF. DNA of the CDR3: TGTGCCAGCAGCTTAGCCAGGGGGAACACTGAAGCTTTCTTT.

The CDR3 DNA follows: TGTGCCAGCAGAAAGGGACAGGCCATTAGCAATCAGCCCCAGCATTTT. Protein: CASRKGQAISNQPQHF. The chain uses TRBV5-8 and TRBJ1-5; 8 bases map to TRBD1. V lost 5 bases to trimming and J lost 0 bases; unmatched junction nucleotides: 7. CDR1 is SGHTS, CDR2 YDEGEE, per germline. The CDR3 has 16 amino acids.

The chain uses TRBV4-3 and TRBJ2-3; D ambiguous. The CDR3 is 13 residues long. CDR1 and CDR2 from the germline V gene are LGHNA and YSLEER. V dropped 0 bases and J dropped 5 bases, with 6 bases sitting between them. The CDR3 sequence: CASSQEPRDTQYF. The DNA for the CDR3 is TGCGCCAGCAGCCAAGAGCCCAGAGATACGCAGTATTTT.

V is TRBV2 and J is TRBJ1-5, with 9 bases aligning to TRBD1. The CDR3 has 15 residues. Per the germline V gene, CDR1 is SNHLY and CDR2 is FYNNEI. The ends lost 4 bases at V and 5 bases at J; junction bases unmatched: 6. CDR3: CASSVGQGPDQPQHF. In DNA, the CDR3 is TGTGCCAGCAGTGTCGGACAGGGGCCCGATCAGCCCCAGCATTTT.

This clone was recorded only once. The chain combines TRBV4-2 with TRBJ2-7; the D is unclear. The CDR3 is 13 amino acids. Germline lookup yields CDR1 LGHNA and CDR2 YNFKEQ. V shed 1 base and J shed 1 base, with 5 bases lying between them. The DNA for the CDR3 is TGTGCCAGCAGCCAAGCTGAGTCCTACGAGCAGTACTTC. It encodes CASSQAESYEQYF.

The genes are TRBV18 and TRBJ1-3, with TRBD1 matching over 10 bases. Per the germline V gene, CDR1 is KGHSH and CDR2 is LQKENI. The V segment lost 3 bases and the J segment 4 bases; nucleotides outside the gene matches: 9. The CDR3 extends over 17 amino acids. CDR3 in amino acids: CASSPRQGAASGNTIYF. CDR3 nucleotide sequence: TGTGCCAGCTCACCGAGACAGGGGGCCGCGTCGGGAAACACCATATATTTT.

Remarks on this clone: Other nucleotide sequences in the sample specify the same CDR3. CDR3 sequence: CASSWGSRQGAPTHYGYTF. CDR3 coding DNA: TGCGCCAGCAGCTGGGGATCAAGACAGGGGGCTCCCACCCACTATGGCTACACCTTC. This chain connects TRBV5-1 to TRBJ1-2; 10 bases map to TRBD1. The CDR3 is 19 residues long. Trimming cost V 3 bases and J 3 bases; bases outside gene matches: 17. The germline gives CDR1 SGHRS, CDR2 YFSETQ.

This chain links TRBV18 with TRBJ2-7, with D possibly matching TRBD1 (6 bases). The germline V gene encodes CDR1 KGHSH and CDR2 LQKENI. This CDR3 region has 17 residues. Trimming cost V 5 bases and J 0 bases, with 20 bases left between them. Written as DNA, the CDR3 is TGTGCCAGCTCATCTCTCCCCGGACAGACAGACTCCTACGAGCAGTACTTC. Translation gives CASSSLPGQTDSYEQYF.

The chain couples TRBV28 to TRBJ1-2, with D unclear. This CDR3 has 12 residues. Germline V gives CDR1 MDHEN, CDR2 SYDVKM. Trimming stripped 4 bases from V and 9 bases from J, with 12 bases between. CDR3: CASSSPQESYTF. The CDR3 DNA follows: TGTGCCAGCAGTTCCCCTCAGGAAAGCTACACCTTC.

Only one count was recorded for this clone. The gene calls are TRBV27 and TRBJ2-5; TRBD2 agrees at 10 bases. V was clipped by 4 bases and J by 3 bases; unmatched bases: 8. The CDR3 contains 16 residues. Germline CDR1 reads MNHEY; CDR2 reads SMNVEV (reference sequence). CDR3 in amino acids: CASSSILAGMKETQYF. The CDR3 DNA reads as TGTGCCAGCAGTTCCATACTAGCGGGGATGAAAGAGACCCAGTACTTC.

The V and J genes are TRBV24-1 and TRBJ1-6; D unclear. Germline lookup yields CDR1 KGHDR and CDR2 SFDVKD. V was shortened by 4 bases and J by 2 bases, with 11 bases between the two germline ends. CDR3 length equals 16 residues. CDR3 sequence reads: CATSDSQLAYNSPLHF. DNA for the CDR3: TGTGCCACCAGTGACTCTCAGTTGGCCTATAATTCACCCCTCCACTTT.

V and J are TRBV5-1 and TRBJ1-1; 9 bases fit TRBD1. Germline CDR1 reads SGHRS; CDR2 reads YFSETQ. The ends lost 1 base at V and 1 base at J; junction bases unmatched: 2. CDR3 length: 15 residues. In nucleotides, the CDR3 is TGCGCCAGCAGCTTGACGACAGGGGGGAACACTGAAGCTTTCTTT. It specifies CASSLTTGGNTEAFF.

This chain uses TRBV18 with TRBJ2-2, with 7 bases aligning to TRBD2. The V and J ends lost 2 bases and 1 base, in that order; junction bases with no gene match: 7. The CDR3 extends over 17 amino acids. The germline CDR1 and CDR2 sequences are KGHSH and LQKENI. The CDR3 coding sequence is TGTGCCAGCTCACCAAGCTTGACTAGCCAGAACACCGGGGAGCTGTTTTTT. Translated: CASSPSLTSQNTGELFF.

The chain has TRBV15 and TRBJ1-3; D remains unclear. V was trimmed by 0 bases and J by 0 bases, leaving 18 bases between them. Germline V gene sequence: CDR1 LNHNV, CDR2 YYDKDF (reference sequence). There are 19 residues in the CDR3. The CDR3 reads CATSRDPRLGLLSGNTIYF. Here the CDR3 DNA reads TGTGCCACCAGCAGAGACCCCAGACTTGGCCTACTCTCTGGAAACACCATATATTTT.

This clone was observed a few times. This rearrangement joins TRBV4-1 to TRBJ1-4; D may be TRBD1 (5 bases). CDR1 MGHRA and CDR2 YSYEKL come from the germline V gene. Trimming shortened V by 0 bases and J by 6 bases, and 11 bases separated the two germline ends. The CDR3 loop spans 15 amino acids. The CDR3: CASSQDPGRDEKLFF. For the CDR3, the DNA is TGCGCCAGCAGCCAAGATCCAGGGCGAGATGAAAAACTGTTTTTT.

The V and J genes are TRBV6-6 and TRBJ1-2; D is unclear. Germline assignment: CDR1 MNHNY and CDR2 SVGAGI (reference sequence). Between the trimmed V and J ends, which lost 2 bases and 8 bases, there was a span of 6 bases. CDR3 size: 11 residues. CDR3 loop: CASSYHKGYTF. In DNA, the CDR3 is TGTGCCAGCAGTTACCACAAGGGCTACACCTTC.

The chain links TRBV21-1 to TRBJ2-7; the table names TRBD1, a call not compared with the DNA. TRBV21-1 is recorded as a pseudogene. The CDR3 sequence is 15 residues long. The CDR3 region is CASSKAVTSSYEQYF. The CDR3 region has the DNA TGTGCCAGCAGCAAAGCGGTCACCAGCTCCTACGAGCAGTACTTC.

This chain joins TRBV19 and TRBJ2-5; 8 positions agree with TRBD2. After removal of 3 bases from V and 0 bases from J, the junction contained 3 bases not matched to a gene. The CDR3 spans 15 residues. In germline, CDR1 is LNHDA, CDR2 SQIVND (reference sequence). In DNA form, the CDR3 reads TGTGCCAGTAGTATCAGCGGGGGCCACCAAGAGACCCAGTACTTC. This translates into CASSISGGHQETQYF. The whole variable domain, remainder taken from reference TRBV19 and TRBJ2-5, is DGGITQSPKYLFRKEGQNVTLSCEQNLNHDAMYWYRQDPGQGLRLIYYSQIVNDFQKGDIAEGYSVSREKKESFPLTVTSAQKNPTAFYLCASSISGGHQETQYFGPGTRLLVL.